The present TCR beta chain was sequenced within a study of Graves' ophthalmopathy and Graves' hyperthyroidism. Turning to the study itself: Peripheral blood (taken before any treatment) was collected at initial diagnosis.

Hyperthyroidism cases were recent diagnoses of under 2 months' duration in people aged 18 to 65. The table lists this clonotype with a count of one. The antigen is undetermined. An end of the junction differs from the germline gene, which may be a read error. Overall study results and limits: The model achieved about 64% sensitivity and roughly 72% specificity for ophthalmopathy progression.

Germline CDR1 MDHEN, CDR2 SYDVKM. This CDR3 spans 14 amino acids. RNA served as the template for amplifying TCR beta CDR3 regions. RT-PCR with HTBI primers came first, then second-round multiplex PCR. TCRdb itself ran the multiplex PCR reads through MiXCR, one entry per CDR3 protein. This table holds just over 600,000 distinct CDR3 sequences, 20% to 25% found once. This clonotype originated in a woman under 30 with stable Graves' hyperthyroidism. Some clones in this sample may be carry-over from other donors' samples. The rearrangement joins TRBV28 to TRBJ2-7; D tentatively reads TRBD1 or TRBD2 (5 bases each). The material sequenced was peripheral blood. CDR3 DNA: TGTGCCAGCAGTCCCCGGGACGGGGCCTACGAGCAGTGCTTC. It encodes CASSPRDGAYEQCF.